The 11 T cell receptor beta chains in this list originate from one sample, sequenced in a study of cytotoxic CD8 clonotypes in ibrutinib-treated CLL. TCRdb's copy holds only in-frame clones and misses some; the assay was immunoSEQ multiplex PCR. The sample includes about 140,000 clones, more than 70% of them seen just once. The input for sequencing was PBMCs, taken after 36 months of ibrutinib treatment. The source is a human donor with chronic lymphocytic leukemia.

The chain has TRBV28 and TRBJ1-3; D uncertain. Trimming pared 3 bases from V and 0 bases from J, leaving 9 bases between. From germline, CDR1 is MDHEN and CDR2 SYDVKM. The CDR3 extends over 15 amino acids. CDR3 loop: CASSFGQPSGNTIYF. CDR3 sequence (DNA): TGTGCCAGCAGTTTTGGGCAACCCTCTGGAAACACCATATATTTT.

The chain couples TRBV6-1 to TRBJ1-2, with 7 bases matching TRBD1. V lost 8 bases, J lost 4 bases, and 13 bases stayed unmatched. CDR1 is MNHNS, CDR2 SASEGT, per germline. The CDR3 extends over 15 amino acids. The CDR3 is CASQRDRPLFYGYTF. In DNA form, the CDR3 reads TGTGCCAGCCAGAGGGACAGACCGTTATTCTATGGCTACACCTTC.

CDR3 in amino acids: CAWDSSYEQYF. CDR3 sequence (DNA): TGTGCCTGGGACAGCTCCTACGAGCAGTACTTC. J is TRBJ2-5 and V is TRBV30, with D perhaps TRBD1 (5 bases). TRBJ2-7 matches the DNA end more closely, so the J call is doubtful. Germline CDR1 reads GTSNPN; CDR2 reads SVGIG (reference sequence). The CDR3 has 11 amino acids.

The chain uses TRBV6-5 and TRBJ1-2; 10 bases map to TRBD1. Looked up from germline, CDR1 is MNHEY and CDR2 is SVGAGI. This CDR3 has 15 residues. V dropped 5 bases and J dropped 6; count of bases not matched to a gene: 9. The CDR3 DNA reads as TGTGCCAGCAGTGGCCGGGACAGGGGTTCAAATGGCTACACCTTC. Residues: CASSGRDRGSNGYTF.

This chain uses TRBV4-1 with TRBJ2-7, with D perhaps matching TRBD2 (6 bases). V was pared by 1 base and J by 4 bases, with 14 bases between. Germline V gene data show CDR1 as MGHRA and CDR2 as YSYEKL. CDR3 size: 15 residues. The CDR3 sequence is CASSQAGLSPYEQYF. In DNA form, the CDR3 reads TGCGCCAGCAGCCAAGCCGGACTATCTCCTTACGAGCAGTACTTC.

The genes are TRBV5-1 and TRBJ1-1; D unresolved. The CDR3 sequence is 13 residues long. The germline gives CDR1 SGHRS, CDR2 YFSETQ. Between the trimmed V and J ends, which lost 1 base and 1 base, there was a span of 5 bases. The CDR3 DNA follows: TGCGCCAGCAGCTTGAGAGAGAACACTGAAGCTTTCTTT. The encoded protein is CASSLRENTEAFF.

The rearrangement links TRBV30 to TRBJ2-7, with 10 bases that match TRBD2. The CDR3 runs to 14 residues. After removal of 2 bases from V and 2 bases from J, the junction contained 3 bases not matched to a gene. Germline V gene sequence: CDR1 GTSNPN, CDR2 SVGIG (reference sequence). The CDR3 loop reads CAWSLAGGTYEQYF. The CDR3 DNA is TGTGCCTGGAGTTTAGCGGGGGGTACCTACGAGCAGTACTTC.

J is TRBJ2-6 and V is TRBV19; 9 bases are a match to TRBD1. The CDR3 length is 18 residues. The trim removed 5 bases at V and 2 bases at J, leaving 10 bases unmatched. Germline loops: CDR1 LNHDA, CDR2 SQIVND (reference sequence). The DNA of the CDR3 is TGTGCCAGTAGTCGGACCGGGACAGGGTTTCCTGGGGCCAACGTCCTGACTTTC. It specifies CASSRTGTGFPGANVLTF.

In this sample, this clone turned up a few times. V is TRBV6-1 and J is TRBJ1-2; D ambiguous. Germline CDR1 MNHNS, CDR2 SASEGT. The ends were cut back, 0 bases at V and 2 bases at J, with 4 bases in the middle. The CDR3 extends over 13 amino acids. CDR3 region: CASSEAGNYGYTF. The CDR3 DNA reads TGTGCCAGCAGTGAAGCAGGGAACTATGGCTACACCTTC.

This clone has only a few counts. The gene calls are TRBV6-5 and TRBJ1-1; TRBD1 matches at 8 bases. The ends lost 2 bases at V and 11 bases at J; junction bases unmatched: 1. Germline CDR1 MNHEY, CDR2 SVGAGI. The CDR3 consists of 11 residues. CDR3: CASSYGQGAFF. DNA for the CDR3: TGTGCCAGCAGTTACGGACAGGGCGCTTTCTTT.

The CDR3 region is CASSPPGQPEKLFF. Here the CDR3 DNA reads TGTGCCAGCTCACCTCCGGGACAGCCTGAAAAACTGTTTTTT. The chain employs TRBV18 and TRBJ1-4; 7 bases are a match to TRBD1. V shed 3 bases and J 7 bases; nucleotides not matched to a gene: 5. CDR1 is KGHSH and CDR2 is LQKENI in the germline V gene. The CDR3 extends over 14 amino acids.